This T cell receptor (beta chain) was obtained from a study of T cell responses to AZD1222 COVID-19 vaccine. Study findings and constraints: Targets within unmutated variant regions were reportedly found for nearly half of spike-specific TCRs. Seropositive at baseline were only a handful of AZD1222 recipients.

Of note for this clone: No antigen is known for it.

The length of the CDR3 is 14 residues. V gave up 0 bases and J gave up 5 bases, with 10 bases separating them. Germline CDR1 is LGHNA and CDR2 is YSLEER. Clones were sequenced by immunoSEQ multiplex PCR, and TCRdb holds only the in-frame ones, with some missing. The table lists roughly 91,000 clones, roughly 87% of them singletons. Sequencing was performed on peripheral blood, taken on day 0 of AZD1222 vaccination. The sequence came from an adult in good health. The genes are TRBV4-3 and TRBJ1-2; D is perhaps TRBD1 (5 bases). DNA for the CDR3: TGCGCCAGCAGCCAAGAATACCAGGGTTATGGCTACACCTTC. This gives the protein CASSQEYQGYGYTF.